This T cell receptor beta chain is drawn from a study of CD8 T cells in Susac syndrome. Study-wide background: Intravenous immunoglobulin alone or corticosteroids were being given to patients with Susac syndrome at blood draw, unless they were therapy-naive.

Regarding this clonotype: As yet, its antigen is unknown.

It was with random hexamers that roughly 0.45 to 1 ug RNA was reverse transcribed. An immunoSEQ multiplex PCR generated amplified TCR beta CDR3 products spanning 54 Vbeta and 13 Jbeta. One entry per CDR3 protein, called by TCRdb with MiXCR from the immunoSEQ multiplex PCR reads. The profile shows around 110,000 distinct CDR3 sequences, 96% of them singletons. The CDR3 has 13 amino acids. V was shortened by 4 bases and J by 5 bases, with 10 bases between the two germline ends. In germline, CDR1 is KGHDR, CDR2 SFDVKD. Overall study results and limits: The authors found no clonal expansion in Susac syndrome CD4+ T cell repertoires.

Recently defined diagnostic criteria for definite or probable disease were fulfilled by Susac syndrome patients. This TCR was sampled from a human donor with Susac syndrome. This rearrangement joins TRBV24-1 to TRBJ2-5; D perhaps matches TRBD1 (6 bases). The specimen was CD4+ T cells from PBMCs. The CDR3 region is CATSDRDKETQYF. CDR3 coding DNA: TGTGCCACCAGTGACCGGGACAAGGAGACCCAGTACTTC.